This entry lists 3 T cell receptor beta chains sequenced from one sample in a study of T-cell memory formation after mild COVID-19. TCRdb reanalysed the 5' RACE reads using MiXCR and keeps one entry per CDR3 protein. Altogether around 420,000 distinct CDR3 sequences are present, about 24% being singletons, with the ten largest covering about 10%. Sequenced input: PBMCs or a T cell subset sorted from them (not recorded which). These TCRs come from an adult woman who had mild COVID-19 (a few samples of this study predate the infection). Cell type and time point are not known.

The rearrangement joins TRBV24-1 to TRBJ1-1; no reliable D call. V was pared by 1 base and J by 1 base, with 18 bases between. CDR1 KGHDR and CDR2 SFDVKD come from the germline V gene. This CDR3 has 18 residues. The CDR3 region has the DNA TGTGCCACCAGTGATTTCCTCCTGGCCCCCGGGGAGAACACTGAAGCTTTCTTT. It is translated as CATSDFLLAPGENTEAFF.

The chain combines TRBV20-1 with TRBJ2-7; D unresolved. The CDR3 length is 14 residues. Per germline, CDR1 DFQATT and CDR2 SNEGSKA (reference sequence). V was cut by 0 bases and J by 4 bases, with 13 bases left in between. The CDR3 nucleotides read TGCAGTGCTAGAGATCCCAGTATTGGATACGAGCAGTACTTC. Translating gives CSARDPSIGYEQYF.

The chain employs TRBV7-6 and TRBJ1-4; D call uncertain. Trimming took 1 base from V and 7 from J, leaving 10 bases between them. Germline assignment: CDR1 SGHVS and CDR2 FNYEAQ. The CDR3 has 14 residues. The CDR3 here is CASSLEAIGEKLFF. The CDR3 nucleotides read TGTGCCAGCAGCTTAGAGGCCATTGGTGAAAAACTGTTTTTT. The full variable domain, with the rest looked up from reference TRBV7-6 and TRBJ1-4, is GAGVSQSPRYKVTKRGQDVALRCDPISGHVSLYWYRQALGQGPEFLTYFNYEAQQDKSGLPNDRFSAERPEGSISTLTIQRTEQRDSAMYRCASSLEAIGEKLFFGSGTQLSVL.